These 5 T cell receptor beta chains came from one sample sequenced in a study of shared clonotypes between healthy human individuals. The data were produced by immunoSEQ multiplex PCR, yet TCRdb's version contains in-frame clones alone and is incomplete. The sample has some 530,000 clones, about 72% seen once; the top ten hold 9.5% to 15%. The specimen was PBMCs. These TCRs come from a woman aged 40 to 55 in good health. Some clones in this sample may be carry-over from other donors' samples.

The chain has TRBV7-9 and TRBJ1-2; D remains unclear. The CDR3 has 14 amino acids. Germline-derived CDR1 and CDR2 are SEHNR and FQNEAQ (reference sequence). The ends were cut back, 5 bases at V and 8 bases at J, with 18 bases in the middle. CDR3 residues: CASSPGIRRGGYTF. Written as DNA, the CDR3 is TGTGCCAGCAGCCCCGGTATCCGCCGAGGGGGCTACACCTTC.

This chain joins TRBV5-1 and TRBJ1-1; TRBD1 might be the D (6 bases). Germline V lookup: CDR1 SGHRS, CDR2 YFSETQ. The CDR3 has 15 amino acids. V shed 4 bases and J shed 0 bases, with 13 bases lying between them. For the CDR3, the DNA is TGCGCCAGCAGCCAATGGGACACGATGAACACTGAAGCTTTCTTT. Its translation: CASSQWDTMNTEAFF.

The chain uses TRBV27 and TRBJ2-6; D gene uncertain. V lost 2 bases and J lost 4, with 9 bases in between. CDR1 and CDR2 (germline): MNHEY, SMNVEV (reference sequence). There are 15 residues in the CDR3. The DNA of the CDR3 is TGTGCCAGCAGTTTAGACTGGGCGGGGGCCAACGTCCTGACTTTC. As protein: CASSLDWAGANVLTF.

V and J are TRBV6-5 and TRBJ2-7, with 8 bases fitting TRBD1. CDR1 is MNHEY, CDR2 SVGAGI, per germline. The CDR3 contains 13 residues. V was pared by 6 bases and J by 6 bases, with 7 bases of the junction left unmatched. The CDR3 here is CASRFQTGGEQYF. The DNA for the CDR3 is TGTGCCAGCAGATTCCAAACAGGGGGCGAGCAGTACTTC.

The V call is TRBV19, the J call TRBJ2-7; 8 bases map to TRBD2. This CDR3 has 14 residues. Germline V lookup: CDR1 LNHDA, CDR2 SQIVND (reference sequence). V dropped 7 bases and J dropped 4; count of bases not matched to a gene: 9. This CDR3 reads CASTKAGEGYEQYF. CDR3 nucleotide sequence: TGTGCCAGTACCAAAGCGGGAGAAGGGTACGAGCAGTACTTC.